Below, one T cell receptor (beta chain) is given with its context. Its binding antigen is unknown. Nothing much larger sits one base from this clone, and base qualities are not available. The library was produced with the immunoSEQ multiplex PCR assay. Per the authors' processing: A statistical classification framework was built to diagnose cytomegalovirus status from the catalog of TCR beta chain sequences. TCRdb took this table from immuneACCESS and kept in-frame rearrangements with V and J called. Such tables lack part of the clones; where checked against another copy, unresolved V genes explain under half of the gap, and the rest is unexplained. From that table come the V and J calls and clone size; the DNA was used to work out D and trimming. The sample yields hundreds of thousands of clones; approximately 90% were counted once. The ten largest clones capture around 0.8% of the sample. The donors belonged to the validation cohort of over a hundred subjects, which was separate from the approximately 700-subject first cohort.

This sample is drawn from a study of cytomegalovirus exposure and HLA in healthy donors (dated by TCRdb to between 2016 and 2019). Looking at the study overall: A later analysis indicated that the 130 or so validation repertoires were generated on the platform also employed for the roughly 720 repertoires of the first cohort. The study aimed to test whether cataloging public T cell receptors could reveal signatures of past pathogen exposure. Along with the roughly 670-subject first cohort, a separate validation cohort of 120 different subjects was used. The study combined high-throughput TCR immunosequencing, statistical association of individual TCRs with disease status, and machine learning to predict cytomegalovirus infection status. Overall study outcomes, separate from this receptor: A later analysis had no HLA typing for the validation cohort, so co-occurrence there was scored across all 120 repertoires. According to the authors, the approach could potentially be generalized to other disease states and immunological phenotypes. In a later analysis, TCRs clustered in the first cohort were found to also tend to co-occur in the 130 or so validation repertoires, with 90% to 95% of cluster scores above 0. In vitro tests confirmed that a few of the cytomegalovirus-associated TCR beta chains recognize cytomegalovirus antigens. Most TCR sequences were seen in very few donors, while some public TCRs were found in many individuals. In the study, 150 to 200 TCR beta chains were listed as associated with cytomegalovirus. The classifier was reported to diagnose cytomegalovirus status with high specificity and sensitivity in both the original and validation cohorts.

Sequencing used PBMCs. The receptor's source is a young woman in good health and CMV-seronegative.

The CDR3 loop reads CASREKGQEKPEQYF. The base sequence is TGTGCCAGCCGGGAGAAGGGACAGGAAAAGCCCGAGCAGTACTTC. The sequence links TRBV28 to TRBJ2-7; 8 bases in between match TRBD1. Based on the germline V gene, the CDR1 and CDR2 sequences are MDHEN and SYDVKM. V is trimmed back by 8 bases and J by 6 bases, and the junction contains 15 bases that no gene match accounts for. The CDR3 spans 15 residues, from the cysteine through the phenylalanine. The DNA shown is the 45-base CDR3, in frame from base 1.